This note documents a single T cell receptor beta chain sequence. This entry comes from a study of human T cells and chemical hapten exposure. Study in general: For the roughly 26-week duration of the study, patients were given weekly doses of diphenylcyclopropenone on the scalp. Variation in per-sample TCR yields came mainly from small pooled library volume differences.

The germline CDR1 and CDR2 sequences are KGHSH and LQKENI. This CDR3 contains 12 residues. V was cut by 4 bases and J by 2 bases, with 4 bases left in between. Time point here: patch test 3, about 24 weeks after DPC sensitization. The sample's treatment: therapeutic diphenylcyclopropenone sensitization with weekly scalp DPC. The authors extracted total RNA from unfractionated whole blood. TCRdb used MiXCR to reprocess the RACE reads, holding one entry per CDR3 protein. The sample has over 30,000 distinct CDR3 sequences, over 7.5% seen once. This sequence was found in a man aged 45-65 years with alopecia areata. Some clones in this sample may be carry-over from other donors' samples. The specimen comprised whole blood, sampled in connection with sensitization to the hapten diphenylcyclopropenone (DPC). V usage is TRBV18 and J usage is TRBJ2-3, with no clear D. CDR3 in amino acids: CASSLDTDTQYF. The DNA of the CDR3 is TGTGCCAGCTCACTTGACACAGATACGCAGTATTTT.